Listed below are T cell receptor beta chains from one sample, sequenced in a study of shared clonotypes between healthy human individuals. Measured with immunoSEQ multiplex PCR; TCRdb has only the in-frame clones, and not every one. The data show about 1.1 million clones, around 78% seen once. The sample consisted of memory CD4+ T cells from PBMCs. The receptor source for this set is a man younger than 35 in good health. Some clones in this sample may be carry-over from other donors' samples. Both conserved end residues are part of each CDR3. The order of the fields is D gene, J gene, clone size, V gene, CDR3 protein. The D gene is left open where the match is weak. Clone size is stated in some rows and not others, as once, few, many or a class when expanded.

d_call: -
j_call: TRBJ2-2
clone_size: -
v_call: TRBV4-3
cdr3_aa: CASSQGRVVVTGELFF

d_call: TRBD1
j_call: TRBJ2-7
clone_size: -
v_call: TRBV4-1
cdr3_aa: CASSRTDRVGGEQYF

d_call: -
j_call: TRBJ2-3
clone_size: many
v_call: TRBV4-1
cdr3_aa: CASSQVAGSSSSTDTQYF

d_call: -
j_call: TRBJ2-7
clone_size: -
v_call: TRBV27
cdr3_aa: CASSDSPLGWPPYEQYF

d_call: -
j_call: TRBJ1-4
clone_size: -
v_call: TRBV11-2
cdr3_aa: CASSFVDATNEKLFF

d_call: -
j_call: TRBJ2-7
clone_size: -
v_call: TRBV7-2
cdr3_aa: CASSRIGTYEQYF

d_call: TRBD1
j_call: TRBJ2-7
clone_size: -
v_call: TRBV30
cdr3_aa: CAWSYATGPYEQYF

d_call: -
j_call: TRBJ2-2
clone_size: -
v_call: TRBV6-5
cdr3_aa: CASSDRSNGELFF

d_call: TRBD1
j_call: TRBJ2-5
clone_size: -
v_call: TRBV15
cdr3_aa: CATSRGGQGFRETQYF

d_call: TRBD2
j_call: TRBJ2-2
clone_size: -
v_call: TRBV2
cdr3_aa: CASIPTSGSTHTGELFF

d_call: -
j_call: TRBJ2-7
clone_size: -
v_call: TRBV5-4
cdr3_aa: CASSSALTIYEQYF

d_call: -
j_call: TRBJ2-2
clone_size: -
v_call: TRBV7-9
cdr3_aa: CASSLGSGTGELFF

d_call: TRBD1
j_call: TRBJ1-2
clone_size: -
v_call: TRBV7-2
cdr3_aa: CASSPQRTGPYGYTF

d_call: TRBD1
j_call: TRBJ2-5
clone_size: -
v_call: TRBV7-9
cdr3_aa: CASRDRDQETQYF

d_call: -
j_call: TRBJ1-2
clone_size: once
v_call: TRBV9
cdr3_aa: CASSPRAGFSYGYTF

d_call: -
j_call: TRBJ2-7
clone_size: -
v_call: TRBV19
cdr3_aa: CASSIVAGPYEQYF

d_call: -
j_call: TRBJ2-7
clone_size: -
v_call: TRBV6-5
cdr3_aa: CASSYNFGGAYEQYF

d_call: TRBD1
j_call: TRBJ1-3
clone_size: -
v_call: TRBV5-1
cdr3_aa: CASSLEGQGSGNTIYF

d_call: -
j_call: TRBJ2-7
clone_size: -
v_call: TRBV10-1
cdr3_aa: CASSEFRAVDEQYF

d_call: -
j_call: TRBJ2-5
clone_size: -
v_call: TRBV5-1
cdr3_aa: CASSLGDMAGVETQYF

d_call: -
j_call: TRBJ2-7
clone_size: -
v_call: TRBV6-5
cdr3_aa: CASKELSSYEQYF

d_call: -
j_call: TRBJ1-2
clone_size: -
v_call: TRBV6-1
cdr3_aa: CASSDGGDYGYTF

d_call: TRBD1
j_call: TRBJ1-2
clone_size: few
v_call: TRBV6-5
cdr3_aa: CASSLDGQGNGYTF

d_call: TRBD2
j_call: TRBJ2-3
clone_size: -
v_call: TRBV5-1
cdr3_aa: CASSPGTSRSQTDTQYF

d_call: -
j_call: TRBJ2-4
clone_size: -
v_call: TRBV19
cdr3_aa: CASQGGTLAKNIQYF

d_call: -
j_call: TRBJ1-2
clone_size: -
v_call: TRBV5-1
cdr3_aa: CASSLDSTWGYTF

d_call: -
j_call: TRBJ2-5
clone_size: once
v_call: TRBV5-8
cdr3_aa: CASSLARLGEQYF

d_call: -
j_call: TRBJ2-3
clone_size: -
v_call: TRBV25-1
cdr3_aa: CASSDGRSTDTQYF

d_call: -
j_call: TRBJ2-3
clone_size: -
v_call: TRBV29-1
cdr3_aa: CSALKGGQGTHTDTQYF

d_call: -
j_call: TRBJ2-2
clone_size: -
v_call: TRBV10-3
cdr3_aa: CATMIMGNTGELFF

d_call: -
j_call: TRBJ1-1
clone_size: few
v_call: TRBV5-8
cdr3_aa: CASSSGGGDTEAFF

d_call: -
j_call: TRBJ2-4
clone_size: -
v_call: TRBV4-1
cdr3_aa: CASSQGRSVGAKNIQYF

d_call: -
j_call: TRBJ1-1
clone_size: few
v_call: TRBV29-1
cdr3_aa: CSAQNTEAFF

d_call: -
j_call: TRBJ2-1
clone_size: many
v_call: TRBV2
cdr3_aa: CASSALQAGYNEQFF

d_call: TRBD2
j_call: TRBJ2-3
clone_size: few
v_call: TRBV7-6
cdr3_aa: CASSLGGMTDTQYF

d_call: -
j_call: TRBJ1-5
clone_size: -
v_call: TRBV2
cdr3_aa: CAIDTGTNQPQHF

d_call: TRBD1
j_call: TRBJ2-7
clone_size: -
v_call: TRBV19
cdr3_aa: CASSIPGGYEQYF

d_call: -
j_call: TRBJ2-1
clone_size: once
v_call: TRBV2
cdr3_aa: CASMGSTSYNEQFF

d_call: -
j_call: TRBJ2-2
clone_size: once
v_call: TRBV6-5
cdr3_aa: CASSRSNTGELFF

d_call: TRBD1
j_call: TRBJ1-5
clone_size: -
v_call: TRBV9
cdr3_aa: CASSVIRDRVQPQHF

d_call: -
j_call: TRBJ1-1
clone_size: once
v_call: TRBV30
cdr3_aa: CAWSLDREAFF

d_call: TRBD2
j_call: TRBJ2-7
clone_size: -
v_call: TRBV27
cdr3_aa: CASSLAGGGYEQYF

d_call: -
j_call: TRBJ2-2
clone_size: few
v_call: TRBV5-4
cdr3_aa: CATSGTGTGELFF

d_call: -
j_call: TRBJ1-2
clone_size: -
v_call: TRBV9
cdr3_aa: CASSQRANYGYTF

d_call: TRBD1
j_call: TRBJ1-2
clone_size: -
v_call: TRBV4-3
cdr3_aa: CASSQAFKGQGNYGYTF

d_call: TRBD1
j_call: TRBJ1-4
clone_size: -
v_call: TRBV7-8
cdr3_aa: CASSLGQGGEKLFF

d_call: TRBD1
j_call: TRBJ1-4
clone_size: -
v_call: TRBV2
cdr3_aa: CASTRDSYEKLFF

d_call: -
j_call: TRBJ2-1
clone_size: -
v_call: TRBV4-1
cdr3_aa: CASSQPTIGRGLKFF

d_call: TRBD1
j_call: TRBJ1-5
clone_size: -
v_call: TRBV6-6
cdr3_aa: CASSYGGQGTLAQHF

d_call: TRBD2
j_call: TRBJ2-1
clone_size: -
v_call: TRBV27
cdr3_aa: CASSRLAGVSYNEQFF

d_call: -
j_call: TRBJ1-2
clone_size: -
v_call: TRBV30
cdr3_aa: CAWRVGSNYGYTF

d_call: -
j_call: TRBJ2-1
clone_size: few
v_call: TRBV5-1
cdr3_aa: CASSWGGQAYNEQFF

d_call: -
j_call: TRBJ1-3
clone_size: few
v_call: TRBV7-2
cdr3_aa: CASSLVGLRNTIYF

d_call: -
j_call: TRBJ2-5
clone_size: once
v_call: TRBV7-9
cdr3_aa: CASSLMWDPSQETQYF

d_call: -
j_call: TRBJ2-1
clone_size: -
v_call: TRBV5-1
cdr3_aa: CASTWGTGSYNEQFF

d_call: TRBD1
j_call: TRBJ2-7
clone_size: once
v_call: TRBV7-2
cdr3_aa: CASSATQGPYEQYF

d_call: -
j_call: TRBJ2-7
clone_size: -
v_call: TRBV10-2
cdr3_aa: CASSELGRSSYEQYF

d_call: -
j_call: TRBJ1-6
clone_size: -
v_call: TRBV4-2
cdr3_aa: CASSQDRQINSPLHF

d_call: -
j_call: TRBJ1-1
clone_size: -
v_call: TRBV29-1
cdr3_aa: CSVSGGGGYTEAFF

d_call: -
j_call: TRBJ1-1
clone_size: -
v_call: TRBV28
cdr3_aa: CASSWTVNTEAFF